One and the same sample provided the 6 T cell receptor beta chains below, sequenced in a study of T cell responses to AZD1222 COVID-19 vaccine. Method: immunoSEQ multiplex PCR; TCRdb's copy keeps in-frame clones and lacks some. The table has some 190,000 clones, about nine tenths seen once; the top ten hold 1.5% to 2%. This specimen consisted of peripheral blood, obtained 28 days after the second AZD1222 dose. The source of these receptors is an adult who received the AZD1222 COVID-19 vaccine.

CDR3 region: CASSSGLAGAYEQYF. In DNA, the CDR3 is TGTGCCAGCAGCTCGGGACTAGCGGGAGCCTACGAGCAGTACTTC. V and J are TRBV7-9 and TRBJ2-7; 14 bases are a match to TRBD2. The length of the CDR3 is 15 residues. Germline lookup yields CDR1 SEHNR and CDR2 FQNEAQ (reference sequence). V trimming: 4 bases; J trimming: 2 bases; junction bases outside the gene matches: 1.

The chain couples TRBV19 to TRBJ2-3; possibly TRBD1 or TRBD2 for D (6 bases each). Per germline, CDR1 LNHDA and CDR2 SQIVND (reference sequence). This CDR3 comprises 15 residues. Trimming took 7 bases from V and 3 from J, leaving 17 bases between them. CDR3 loop: CASMHIGGSTDTQYF. In DNA, the CDR3 is TGTGCCAGTATGCATATAGGGGGGTCGACAGATACGCAGTATTTT.

The chain joins TRBV9 to TRBJ1-5; 7 positions agree with TRBD1. The V segment lost 4 bases and the J segment 4 bases; nucleotides outside the gene matches: 8. Germline V CDR1 and CDR2: SGDLS, YYNGEE. The CDR3 is 15 residues long. The CDR3 DNA reads as TGTGCCAGCAGCTTCACCGGGACAGTAAATCAGCCCCAGCATTTT. Its protein product is CASSFTGTVNQPQHF.

The J gene is TRBJ1-6, the V gene TRBV6-2 or TRBV6-3; TRBD1 aligns across 8 bases. The germline V gene encodes CDR1 MNHEY and CDR2 SVGEGT. V shed 1 base and J 6 bases; nucleotides not matched to a gene: 5. The CDR3 totals 16 residues. As DNA, the CDR3 is TGTGCCAGCAGTTACTTCGGACAGGGCGCTAATTCACCCCTCCACTTT. Amino acids: CASSYFGQGANSPLHF.

V usage is TRBV5-1 and J usage is TRBJ1-2; 7 positions agree with TRBD1. The CDR3 consists of 15 residues. The germline CDR1 and CDR2 sequences are SGHRS and YFSETQ. V gave up 0 bases and J gave up 8 bases; unmatched junction bases: 10. The CDR3 DNA follows: TGCGCCAGCAGCTTGGTCCCCGGACAGGCGTCAGGCTACACCTTC. Residues: CASSLVPGQASGYTF.

The V call is TRBV3-1 (or the pseudogene TRBV3-2), the J call TRBJ1-6; 10 bases agree with TRBD1. Germline trimming cut 1 base from V and 9 bases from J; bases unmatched to any gene: 9. CDR3 length equals 17 residues. Germline V gene data show CDR1 as LGHDT and CDR2 as YNNKEL (reference sequence). The DNA for the CDR3 is TGTGCCAGCAGCCAAGGAGGGGGACAGGGGCGTAGTTCACCCCTCCACTTT. This encodes CASSQGGGQGRSSPLHF.